This is a list of T cell receptor beta chains from one sample in a study of cytomegalovirus exposure and HLA in healthy donors. TCRdb's copy holds only in-frame clones and misses some; the assay was immunoSEQ multiplex PCR. Among about 130,000 clones listed, roughly nine tenths were seen once. The sequenced material came from PBMCs. These receptors were obtained from a woman aged 18-29 years in good health and CMV-seropositive. Both conserved end residues are part of each CDR3. Fields, in order: clone size, D gene, J gene, V gene, CDR3 DNA, CDR3 protein. A D gene is named only where the DNA matches it firmly. Expanded clones get a size class; other rows say once, few or many, or leave the size out.

size: NA
D: NA
J: TRBJ2-3
V: TRBV7-6
DNA: TGTGCCAGCAGCTCCGTCAGGGGAGTCAGCACAGATACGCAGTATTTT
CDR3: CASSSVRGVSTDTQYF

size: once
D: TRBD2
J: TRBJ2-3
V: TRBV4-2
DNA: TGTGCCAGCAGTCAACCGGGAGGGGATGGGACAGATACGCAGTATTTT
CDR3: CASSQPGGDGTDTQYF

size: once
D: TRBD1
J: TRBJ2-7
V: TRBV11-2
DNA: TGTGCCAGCAGCTCCTGGACAGGGAGCTACGAGCAGTACTTC
CDR3: CASSSWTGSYEQYF

size: NA
D: TRBD1
J: TRBJ2-3
V: TRBV7-9
DNA: TGTGCCAGCAGCCTGGGGACAGGGGCTCTGATAGGAGATACGCAGTATTTT
CDR3: CASSLGTGALIGDTQYF

size: NA
D: TRBD1
J: TRBJ1-5
V: TRBV30
DNA: TGTGCCTGGAGCCCCCGCCAGGGGGACCAGCCCCAGCATTTT
CDR3: CAWSPRQGDQPQHF

size: NA
D: TRBD1
J: TRBJ1-1
V: TRBV6-1
DNA: TGTGCCAGCAGCCTGACAGGGGCCTCTCCCACTGAAGCTTTCTTT
CDR3: CASSLTGASPTEAFF

size: NA
D: NA
J: TRBJ2-5
V: TRBV19
DNA: TGTGCCAGTAGCCCAATCCAGGGAGGGGGAGAGACCCAGTACTTC
CDR3: CASSPIQGGGETQYF

size: NA
D: TRBD1
J: TRBJ2-6
V: TRBV5-6
DNA: TGTGCCAGCAGCTTGGGAGGGACAGGGAGGATCGGGGCCAACGTCCTGACTTTC
CDR3: CASSLGGTGRIGANVLTF

size: NA
D: TRBD1
J: TRBJ2-5
V: TRBV18
DNA: TGTGCCAGCTCACCACCCCGGACAGGCTGGGAGACCCAGTACTTC
CDR3: CASSPPRTGWETQYF

size: NA
D: NA
J: TRBJ2-2
V: TRBV2
DNA: TGTGCCAGCAGTGAACAGGGGAATACCGGGGAGCTGTTTTTT
CDR3: CASSEQGNTGELFF

size: NA
D: TRBD2
J: TRBJ2-3
V: TRBV5-4
DNA: TGTGCCAGCAGCGCATATGGACTAGCGGGGGGAGATACGCAGTATTTT
CDR3: CASSAYGLAGGDTQYF

size: NA
D: TRBD1
J: TRBJ1-6
V: TRBV5-1
DNA: TGCGCCAGCAGCGGAAGACAGGGGCCCAATTCACCCCTCCACTTT
CDR3: CASSGRQGPNSPLHF

size: NA
D: TRBD1
J: TRBJ1-2
V: TRBV4-1
DNA: TGCGCCAGCAGCCACTCCGGGACAGGGCCACGGGGCTACACCTTC
CDR3: CASSHSGTGPRGYTF

size: NA
D: TRBD1
J: TRBJ1-1
V: TRBV7-9
DNA: TGTGCCAGCAGCTTAGGATTCCTAGGGACAGGGGAGGATGAAGCTTTCTTT
CDR3: CASSLGFLGTGEDEAFF

size: NA
D: TRBD1
J: TRBJ1-5
V: TRBV4-1
DNA: TGCGCCAGCAGCCCAGGACAGGGGGCGAATCAGCCCCAGCATTTT
CDR3: CASSPGQGANQPQHF

size: NA
D: TRBD2
J: TRBJ2-7
V: TRBV6-1
DNA: TGTGCCAGCAATTCTCTAGCGGGGGGCGCCTACGAGCAGTACTTC
CDR3: CASNSLAGGAYEQYF

size: NA
D: NA
J: TRBJ1-2
V: TRBV18
DNA: TGTGCCAGCTCCCTACGACGGGATGGCTACACCTTC
CDR3: CASSLRRDGYTF

size: NA
D: TRBD2
J: TRBJ2-5
V: TRBV4-1
DNA: TGCGCCAGCAGCCTATCGACTAGCGTACAAGAGACCCAGTACTTC
CDR3: CASSLSTSVQETQYF

size: NA
D: NA
J: TRBJ1-4
V: TRBV7-2
DNA: TGTGCCAGCAGACAACAGGGCACTAATGAAAAACTGTTTTTT
CDR3: CASRQQGTNEKLFF

size: NA
D: TRBD2
J: TRBJ2-4
V: TRBV7-8
DNA: TGTGCCAGCAGCTTGGGGGGGGACAAAAACATTCAGTACTTC
CDR3: CASSLGGDKNIQYF

size: NA
D: TRBD2
J: TRBJ2-5
V: TRBV7-6
DNA: TGTGCCAGCAGCTCCCGACTAGCGGGCGGGGAGACCCAGTACTTC
CDR3: CASSSRLAGGETQYF

size: NA
D: TRBD2
J: TRBJ2-5
V: TRBV7-2
DNA: TGTGCCAGCAGCCTAGGACTAGCCCAAGAGACCCAGTACTTC
CDR3: CASSLGLAQETQYF

size: NA
D: NA
J: TRBJ2-7
V: TRBV18
DNA: TGTGCCAGCTCACCCCCGGGGGCAGGGGGGATCGAGCAGTACTTC
CDR3: CASSPPGAGGIEQYF

size: NA
D: NA
J: TRBJ1-2
V: TRBV29-1
DNA: TGCAGCGTTGTGATTGGGGAGGGTGGCTACACCTTC
CDR3: CSVVIGEGGYTF

size: NA
D: NA
J: TRBJ2-1
V: TRBV5-6
DNA: TGTGCCAGCAGCTTGCCGGGAGAAAGTATTTACAATGAGCAGTTCTTC
CDR3: CASSLPGESIYNEQFF

size: NA
D: TRBD1
J: TRBJ1-5
V: TRBV28
DNA: TGTGCCAGCAGTTTTTACAGGGGATTTAGCAATCAGCCCCAGCATTTT
CDR3: CASSFYRGFSNQPQHF

size: NA
D: NA
J: TRBJ2-7
V: TRBV10-3
DNA: TGTGCCATCAGTAGCGAGCGTCGGGAGCAGTACTTC
CDR3: CAISSERREQYF

size: NA
D: TRBD2
J: TRBJ2-5
V: TRBV4-1
DNA: TGCGCCAGCAGCCAAGATCGTAGGACTAGCACCCAAGAGACCCAGTACTTC
CDR3: CASSQDRRTSTQETQYF

size: once
D: NA
J: TRBJ1-1
V: TRBV11-2
DNA: TGTGCCAGCAGCGCGACAGGAAGATACACTGAAGCTTTCTTT
CDR3: CASSATGRYTEAFF

size: NA
D: NA
J: TRBJ1-5
V: TRBV27
DNA: TGTGCCAGCAGTTGGGGGGGAGGGGTTGGGCCCCAGCATTTT
CDR3: CASSWGGGVGPQHF